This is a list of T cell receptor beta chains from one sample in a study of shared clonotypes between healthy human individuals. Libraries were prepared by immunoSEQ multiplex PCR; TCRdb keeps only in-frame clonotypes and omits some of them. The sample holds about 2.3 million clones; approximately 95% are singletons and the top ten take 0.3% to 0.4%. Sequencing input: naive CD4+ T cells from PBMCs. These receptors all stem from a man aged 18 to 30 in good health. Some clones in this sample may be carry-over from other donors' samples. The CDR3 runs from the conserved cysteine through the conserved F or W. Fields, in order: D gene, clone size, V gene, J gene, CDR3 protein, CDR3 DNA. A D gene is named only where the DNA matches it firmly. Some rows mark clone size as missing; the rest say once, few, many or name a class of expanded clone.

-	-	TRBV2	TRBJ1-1	CASSERGEAFF	TGTGCCAGCAGTGAAAGGGGGGAAGCTTTCTTT
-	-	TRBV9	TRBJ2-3	CASSRGPSTDTQYF	TGTGCCAGCAGTCGGGGACCTAGCACAGATACGCAGTATTTT
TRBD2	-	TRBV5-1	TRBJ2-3	CASSSEAGADTQYF	TGCGCCAGCAGCTCTGAAGCGGGAGCAGATACGCAGTATTTT
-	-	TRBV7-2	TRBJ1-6	CASSLALGRLDSPLHF	TGTGCCAGCAGCTTAGCGCTCGGCAGGCTGGATTCACCCCTCCACTTT
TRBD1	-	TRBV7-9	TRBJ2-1	CASSLGTGAGDEQFF	TGTGCCAGCAGCTTAGGGACAGGGGCTGGCGATGAGCAGTTCTTC
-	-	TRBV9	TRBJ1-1	CASSVRGNTEAFF	TGTGCCAGCAGCGTGAGGGGGAACACTGAAGCTTTCTTT
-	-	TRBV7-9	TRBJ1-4	CASSLQQGNEKLFF	TGTGCCAGCAGCTTACAACAGGGTAATGAAAAACTGTTTTTT
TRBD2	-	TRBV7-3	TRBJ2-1	CASSSTGTSGLDNEQFF	TGTGCCAGCAGCTCCACCGGGACTAGCGGCCTCGACAATGAGCAGTTCTTC
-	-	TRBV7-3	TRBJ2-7	CASQQGPPYEQYF	TGTGCCAGTCAACAGGGCCCTCCCTACGAGCAGTACTTC
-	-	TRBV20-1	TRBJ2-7	CSATRNEQYF	TGCAGCGCCACTCGGAACGAGCAGTACTTC
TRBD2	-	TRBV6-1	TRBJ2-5	CASSEILAGGPQETQYF	TGTGCCAGCAGTGAAATCTTGGCGGGAGGGCCTCAAGAGACCCAGTACTTC
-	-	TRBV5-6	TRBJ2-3	CASSLALAASTDTQYF	TGTGCCAGCAGCTTGGCCTTAGCGGCAAGCACAGATACGCAGTATTTT
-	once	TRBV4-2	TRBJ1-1	CASSRRNTEAFF	TGTGCCAGCAGCCGTCGTAACACTGAAGCTTTCTTT
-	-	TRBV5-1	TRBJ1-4	CASSPDGLNEKLFF	TGCGCCAGCAGCCCGGACGGCCTGAATGAAAAACTGTTTTTT
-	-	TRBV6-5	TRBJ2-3	CASSYSRSTDTQYF	TGTGCCAGCAGTTACTCGCGGAGCACAGATACGCAGTATTTT
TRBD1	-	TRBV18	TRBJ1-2	CASSPIRDRQNYGYTF	TGTGCCAGCTCACCAATTAGGGACAGGCAAAACTATGGCTACACCTTC
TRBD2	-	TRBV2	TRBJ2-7	CASSEESGGLVQYF	TGTGCCAGCAGTGAAGAAAGCGGGGGGCTAGTGCAGTACTTC
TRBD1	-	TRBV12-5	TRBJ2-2	CASALDRAHGELFF	TGTGCTAGTGCCCTCGACAGGGCCCACGGGGAGCTGTTTTTT
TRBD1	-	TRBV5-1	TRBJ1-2	CASSLASSMTGTVYGYTF	TGCGCCAGCAGCTTGGCTTCCTCCATGACCGGGACAGTCTATGGCTACACCTTC
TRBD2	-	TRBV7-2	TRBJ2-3	CASSPLAGNTQYF	TGTGCCAGCAGCCCTCTAGCGGGGAATACGCAGTATTTT
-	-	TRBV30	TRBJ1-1	CAWSSRGKTEAFF	TGTGCCTGGAGCAGTAGGGGAAAGACTGAAGCTTTCTTT
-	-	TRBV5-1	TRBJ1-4	CASSLAAGANEKLFF	TGCGCCAGCAGCTTGGCCGCTGGAGCTAATGAAAAACTGTTTTTT
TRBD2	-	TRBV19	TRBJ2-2	CASSSRPGLGTGELFF	TGTGCCAGTAGTTCTCGCCCGGGACTAGGAACCGGGGAGCTGTTTTTT
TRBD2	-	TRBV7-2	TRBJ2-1	CASRLAGANEQFF	TGTGCCAGCAGACTAGCGGGAGCAAATGAGCAGTTCTTC
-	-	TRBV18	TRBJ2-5	CASSPADRTQYF	TGTGCCAGCTCACCGGCGGATAGGACCCAGTACTTC
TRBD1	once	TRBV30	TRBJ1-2	CAWSNRDSYGYTF	TGTGCCTGGAGCAACCGGGACAGCTATGGCTACACCTTC
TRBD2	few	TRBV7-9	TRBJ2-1	CASGLAGNNEQFF	TGTGCCAGCGGGCTAGCGGGAAACAATGAGCAGTTCTTC